The source of this T cell receptor (beta chain) is a study of blood T cell repertoires in COVID-19. On the study more broadly: The samples span acute and convalescent COVID-19 from the United States, Italy and Spain. PBMCs, B-cell-depleted T cells, or T cells were the source of the cDNA or gDNA that made up the material.

V lost 2 bases to trimming and J lost 6 bases, with 20 bases between them. This CDR3 region has 18 residues. Per germline, CDR1 SGHTA and CDR2 FQGNSA. How the authors handled the data: Scientists estimated how many nucleated cells there were by amplifying reference gene primers. TCRdb's table, derived via immunoSEQ multiplex PCR, lists solely in-frame clones and lacks some. The D gene and trimming were derived from the DNA, and the V and J assignments and clone size from that table. The data show roughly 180,000 clones, roughly 86% seen once. The receptor comes from a man aged 40-50 years who had recovered from COVID-19. The source material was peripheral blood. The J gene is TRBJ1-6, the V gene TRBV7-2, with D tentatively TRBD1 (6 bases). DNA for the CDR3: TGTGCCAGCAGCTTACTCCCCGATTACAGGGACCTTAATTCACCCCTCCACTTT. As protein: CASSLLPDYRDLNSPLHF.